A single sample gave rise to the 5 T cell receptor beta chains below, sequenced in a study of T cell changes during pregnancy in multiple sclerosis. Profiled with immunoSEQ multiplex PCR; TCRdb holds only in-frame clones, not every one. The sample comprises roughly 74,000 clones, around 85% of which are singletons, and approximately 3.4% rests with the top ten. The sequences come from peripheral blood, collected before pregnancy. The source is a female donor with multiple sclerosis, enrolled in a pregnancy study.

CDR3 sequence reads: CASSLYQTGNTIYF. DNA for the CDR3: TGTGCCAGCAGCTTGTACCAGACTGGAAACACCATATATTTT. This rearrangement joins TRBV5-6 to TRBJ1-3; D is unresolved. Looked up from germline, CDR1 is SGHDT and CDR2 is YYEEEE. Trimming took off 1 base at V and 2 bases at J, with 7 bases between the two ends. This CDR3 comprises 14 residues.

J is TRBJ1-1 and V is TRBV2, with 9 bases fitting TRBD1. J lost 5 bases, V lost 4 bases, and 8 bases had no gene match. This CDR3 is built from 15 residues. The germline gives CDR1 SNHLY, CDR2 FYNNEI. The CDR3 protein is CASSAGTGYVTEAFF. As DNA, the CDR3 is TGTGCCAGCAGTGCCGGGACAGGGTATGTTACTGAAGCTTTCTTT.

The gene calls are TRBV10-2 and TRBJ2-7; TRBD1 matches 9 bases. The germline gives CDR1 WSHSY, CDR2 SAAADI. V lost 4 bases, J lost 6 bases, and 7 bases stayed unmatched. There are 14 residues in the CDR3. Written as DNA, the CDR3 is TGCGCCAGCAGTGCCTATACAGGGGGCCGCGAGCAGTACTTC. Residues: CASSAYTGGREQYF.

CDR3 bases: TGTGCCTGGAAATCACGTCAGGGTGGTCTGGATCAGCCCCAGCATTTT. Amino acid sequence: CAWKSRQGGLDQPQHF. The V gene is TRBV30, the J gene TRBJ1-5, with D maybe TRBD1 (5 bases). The CDR3 consists of 16 residues. The germline V gene has CDR1 GTSNPN and CDR2 SVGIG (reference sequence). Trimming shortened V by 4 bases and J by 5 bases, and 21 bases separated the two germline ends.

The rearrangement uses TRBV5-1 and TRBJ1-1; TRBD1 is a possible D gene (6 bases). The CDR3 length is 16 residues. The germline V gene encodes CDR1 SGHRS and CDR2 YFSETQ. Trimming shortened V by 4 bases and J by 4 bases, and 20 bases separated the two germline ends. This CDR3 is CASSQLQGTGSTEAFF. CDR3 DNA: TGCGCCAGCAGCCAACTCCAGGGGACGGGAAGCACTGAAGCTTTCTTT.